These T cell receptor beta chains were read from a single sample in a study of blood T cell repertoires in COVID-19. Method: immunoSEQ multiplex PCR; TCRdb's copy keeps in-frame clones and lacks some. There are approximately 230,000 clones in the sample; just over 85% occur only once, and around 1.8% lies in the top ten. Source material: PBMCs or T cells enriched from blood (not recorded which). All receptors derive from a man aged 40-50 years who had recovered from COVID-19. The CDR3 runs from the conserved cysteine through the conserved F or W. The D gene is left open where the match is weak. Clone size, where shown, is once, few, many, or a class for clones that have expanded.

size	D	V	J	CDR3	DNA
NA	TRBD1	TRBV7-8	TRBJ1-5	CASRVRGRGQPQHF	TGTGCCAGCAGGGTCAGGGGGCGCGGTCAGCCCCAGCATTTT
NA	NA	TRBV4-3	TRBJ1-3	CASSHAMRFLGNTIYF	TGCGCCAGCAGCCACGCAATGAGATTTCTTGGAAACACCATATATTTT
NA	TRBD2	TRBV5-6	TRBJ2-7	CASSTDFSSGGPSSYEQYF	TGTGCCAGCAGCACGGACTTCTCCAGCGGGGGGCCGAGCTCCTACGAGCAGTACTTC
NA	TRBD1	TRBV5-4	TRBJ2-7	CASSPAGTGLSYEQYF	TGTGCCAGCAGCCCGGCCGGGACAGGGCTTTCCTACGAGCAGTACTTC
NA	NA	TRBV6-5	TRBJ1-1	CASSYSRVNTEAFF	TGTGCCAGCAGTTACTCGAGGGTGAACACTGAAGCTTTCTTT
NA	NA	TRBV4-1	TRBJ1-1	CASSQYSPLLAFF	TGCGCCAGCAGCCAATATTCCCCTTTGTTGGCTTTCTTT
NA	NA	TRBV19	TRBJ1-1	CASTERVYFNTEAFF	TGTGCCAGTACCGAAAGAGTCTACTTTAACACTGAAGCTTTCTTT
NA	TRBD1	TRBV3-1/TRBV3-2	TRBJ2-3	CASSFRQGAATQYF	TGTGCCAGCAGCTTCCGCCAGGGGGCAGCTACGCAGTATTTT
once	TRBD1	TRBV15	TRBJ1-4	CATSSPLPTGTYGKLFF	TGTGCCACCAGCAGCCCCTTACCGACAGGGACATACGGAAAACTGTTTTTT
NA	NA	TRBV9	TRBJ2-2	CASSVAIGQRELFF	TGTGCCAGCAGCGTAGCTATTGGACAGCGGGAGCTGTTTTTT
NA	TRBD1	TRBV6-6	TRBJ2-1	CASSPGGGEQFF	TGTGCCAGCAGTCCAGGGGGTGGTGAGCAGTTCTTC
NA	NA	TRBV19	TRBJ2-5	CASSISFGQETQYF	TGTGCCAGTAGTATATCCTTCGGCCAAGAGACCCAGTACTTC
NA	TRBD2	TRBV15	TRBJ2-1	CATSRSGTSRNEQFF	TGTGCCACCAGCAGATCCGGGACTAGCAGAAATGAGCAGTTCTTC
NA	TRBD2	TRBV5-1	TRBJ2-3	CASSGEGDTQYF	TGCGCCAGCAGTGGGGAGGGAGATACGCAGTATTTT
NA	TRBD1	TRBV6-5	TRBJ1-6	CASSWDRGRGSPLHF	TGTGCCAGCTCCTGGGACAGGGGGCGAGGTTCACCCCTCCACTTT
NA	NA	TRBV7-9	TRBJ1-2	CASSPGQRWGYTF	TGTGCCAGCAGCCCAGGACAGAGGTGGGGCTACACCTTC
NA	NA	TRBV7-9	TRBJ2-1	CASSPAGVSSYNEQFF	TGTGCCAGCAGCCCTGCAGGCGTTAGCTCCTACAATGAGCAGTTCTTC
NA	TRBD1	TRBV2	TRBJ2-7	CASSAQGSEQYF	TGTGCCAGCAGTGCACAGGGGAGCGAGCAGTACTTC
NA	TRBD1	TRBV5-1	TRBJ2-1	CASSFGQGPNEQFF	TGCGCCAGCAGCTTCGGACAGGGCCCCAATGAGCAGTTCTTC
NA	NA	TRBV21-1	TRBJ2-7	CASSKDCTKPPYEQYF	TGTGCCAGCAGCAAAGATTGCACGAAGCCCCCTTACGAGCAGTACTTC
once	TRBD2	TRBV9	TRBJ2-1	CASSSGGGLPIEQFF	TGTGCCAGCAGCTCGGGGGGGGGACTACCCATCGAGCAGTTCTTC
NA	TRBD1	TRBV13	TRBJ1-2	CASSLGQGAGGYTF	TGTGCCAGCAGCTTGGGACAGGGGGCAGGTGGCTACACCTTC
NA	NA	TRBV3-1/TRBV3-2	TRBJ2-5	CASSRQGGETQYF	TGTGCCAGCAGTCGACAGGGAGGAGAGACCCAGTACTTC
NA	NA	TRBV3-1/TRBV3-2	TRBJ2-7	CASSQDAGWEQYF	TGTGCCAGCAGCCAAGATGCAGGATGGGAGCAGTACTTC
NA	NA	TRBV5-4	TRBJ2-7	CASSQDWSDEQYF	TGTGCCAGCAGCCAGGACTGGTCGGACGAGCAGTACTTC
NA	NA	TRBV30	TRBJ2-7	CAWSRLGIGEQYF	TGTGCCTGGAGTCGACTAGGAATAGGAGAGCAGTACTTC
NA	NA	TRBV7-9	TRBJ1-2	CASSPYTEGYTF	TGTGCCAGCAGCCCCTACACGGAGGGCTACACCTTC
NA	TRBD1	TRBV5-1	TRBJ2-2	CASTTSWTGGTGELFF	TGCGCCAGCACAACCTCATGGACAGGGGGTACCGGGGAGCTGTTTTTT
NA	TRBD2	TRBV28	TRBJ2-1	CASSLWSWRESYNEQFF	TGTGCCAGCAGTTTATGGTCTTGGCGGGAGAGTTACAATGAGCAGTTCTTC
NA	NA	TRBV5-6	TRBJ1-1	CASSRTGYTEAFF	TGTGCCAGCAGCCGAACAGGGTACACTGAAGCTTTCTTT
once	TRBD2	TRBV11-2	TRBJ2-7	CASSLEGGSSYEQYF	TGTGCCAGCAGCTTAGAGGGCGGGAGCTCCTACGAGCAGTACTTC
NA	TRBD1	TRBV3-1/TRBV3-2	TRBJ1-3	CASSPRTGVGNTIYF	TGTGCCAGCAGTCCAAGAACAGGGGTTGGAAACACCATATATTTT
NA	NA	TRBV27	TRBJ2-7	CASSTIGGPSSYEQYF	TGTGCCAGCAGTACAATCGGGGGTCCCAGCTCCTACGAGCAGTACTTC
NA	TRBD2	TRBV11-3	TRBJ2-5	CASSSSGEETQYF	TGTGCCAGCAGCTCCAGCGGGGAAGAGACCCAGTACTTC
NA	TRBD1	TRBV5-1	TRBJ1-2	CASSFSGTGNGYTF	TGCGCCAGCAGCTTCTCCGGGACAGGGAATGGCTACACCTTC
NA	TRBD2	TRBV19	TRBJ2-1	CASSTGGGGRAERAEQFF	TGTGCCAGTAGTACAGGAGGTGGCGGGAGAGCCGAGCGCGCTGAGCAGTTCTTC
NA	NA	TRBV9	TRBJ2-1	CASSAISGEQFF	TGTGCCAGCAGCGCCATTTCAGGGGAGCAGTTCTTC
NA	TRBD1	TRBV15	TRBJ1-4	CATSRQGEVWEKLFF	TGTGCCACCAGTCGACAGGGGGAGGTTTGGGAAAAACTGTTTTTT
NA	NA	TRBV7-2	TRBJ1-1	CASSLGPWNTEAFF	TGTGCCAGCAGCTTAGGGCCATGGAACACTGAAGCTTTCTTT
NA	NA	TRBV6-5	TRBJ2-2	CASSSIFRGTGELFF	TGTGCCAGCAGTTCCATCTTTCGGGGGACCGGGGAGCTGTTTTTT
NA	TRBD2	TRBV3-1/TRBV3-2	TRBJ2-1	CASSVLAGGLEQFF	TGTGCCAGCAGCGTACTAGCGGGGGGGCTTGAGCAGTTCTTC